This T cell receptor (beta chain) was profiled in a study of OX40 agonist ivuxolimab in advanced cancers. Study-wide context: Ivuxolimab, an antibody that agonizes OX40 (CD134), was administered to the patients. Patients received ivuxolimab, an intravenous treatment, every 2 weeks at 0.01 to 10 mg/kg. Findings and limits, study-wide: Researchers report that CD8+ T cells had, on average, more expanded clones than CD4+. There was clonal expansion of CD4+ and CD8+ blood T cells by week 6 at 0.1 to 3.0 mg/kg.

A note on this clone: Its matching antigen is unknown.

V was shortened by 4 bases and J by 0 bases, with 11 bases between the two germline ends. The CDR3 spans 15 residues. The germline gives CDR1 KGHSH, CDR2 LQKENI. TCRdb keeps only in-frame clones here, not all; method: immunoSEQ multiplex PCR. The table shows roughly 45,000 clones, with over 60% occurring only once. The sequenced sample was CD4+ or CD8+ T cells sorted from blood, obtained in a trial of the OX40 agonist ivuxolimab. The TCR sequence derives from an adult with an advanced solid tumor such as melanoma, head and neck, liver or kidney cancer. The chain employs TRBV18 and TRBJ2-3; weak D call: TRBD2 (6 bases). CDR3: CASSRDLPSTDTQYF. In nucleotides, the CDR3 is TGTGCCAGCTCACGGGACTTACCTAGCACAGATACGCAGTATTTT.